Listed below are T cell receptor beta chains from one sample, sequenced in a study of Graves' ophthalmopathy and Graves' hyperthyroidism. TCRdb passed the multiplex PCR reads through MiXCR, listing each CDR3 protein once. The sample lists hundreds of thousands of distinct CDR3 sequences, around 50% seen once, with around 47% in the top ten. The specimen sequenced was peripheral blood. Receptors originate from an adult man with Graves' ophthalmopathy. Both conserved end residues are part of each CDR3. D genes are given only for firm matches. Some rows have no size entry. The others give once, few or many, or a class for an expanded clone.

J	size	V	D	DNA	CDR3
TRBJ1-1	.	TRBV7-3	TRBD1	TGTGCCAGCAGCGGAGACAGGGGGCCCAACACTGAAGCTTTCTTT	CASSGDRGPNTEAFF
TRBJ2-7	few	TRBV6-1	.	TGTGCCAGCAGTGAAGCGCGAGGCTACGAGCAGTACTTC	CASSEARGYEQYF
TRBJ1-2	few	TRBV11-2	TRBD1	TGTGCCAGCAGCTTAGTAGGGGGCGCCCAGTATGGCTACACCTTC	CASSLVGGAQYGYTF
TRBJ2-7	.	TRBV4-1	TRBD2	TGCGCCAGCAGCCAACCCAGCGGGAGCTACGAGCGGTACTTC	CASSQPSGSYERYF
TRBJ1-1	.	TRBV20-1	.	TGCAGTGCTAGGTCCAGGGTGGGGACCATGGAAGCTTTCTTT	CSARSRVGTMEAFF
TRBJ2-7	many	TRBV7-8	TRBD1	TGTGCCAGCAGCAAAGGGACAGGCTACGAGCAGTACTTC	CASSKGTGYEQYF
TRBJ2-7	.	TRBV5-8	.	TGTGCCAGCAGCGAAGTAGACGGGGCCTACGAGCAGTACTTC	CASSEVDGAYEQYF
TRBJ2-2	.	TRBV2	TRBD2	TGTGCCAGCAGGAATCTAGCGGGAGTAATCACCGGGGAGCTGTTTTTT	CASRNLAGVITGELFF
TRBJ2-2	.	TRBV2	TRBD1	TGTGCCAGCAGAAGGACAGGGGTAGACACCGGGGAGCTGTTTTTT	CASRRTGVDTGELFF
TRBJ1-1	.	TRBV19	.	TGTGCCAGTAGTCCCGTGGTGACGGCTAACACTGAAGCTTTCTTT	CASSPVVTANTEAFF
TRBJ1-5	.	TRBV12-3/TRBV12-4	.	TGTGCCAGCAGTTTAGTCCCAGGGTTAGGCAATCAGCCCCAGCATTTT	CASSLVPGLGNQPQHF
TRBJ2-5	.	TRBV11-3	.	TGTGCCAGCAGCTTGATGTACCAAGAGACCCAGTACTTC	CASSLMYQETQYF
TRBJ2-5	few	TRBV12-3/TRBV12-4	TRBD2	TGTGCCAGCAGTCCGGGACTAGCGGGAGGGCCTCGGGAGACCCAGTACTTC	CASSPGLAGGPRETQYF
TRBJ1-2	.	TRBV7-2	.	TGTGCCAGCAGCCGGGACATCAACTATGGCTACACCTTC	CASSRDINYGYTF
TRBJ2-7	.	TRBV9	TRBD2	TGTGCCAGCAGCGTCAGCGGGAGTGGGGCCTACGAGCAGTACTTC	CASSVSGSGAYEQYF
TRBJ1-1	few	TRBV20-1	.	TGCAGTGCTCTGGGGACTGAAGCTTTCTTT	CSALGTEAFF
TRBJ1-1	few	TRBV29-1	.	TGCAGCGTTGTGGGGGGCTTGAACACTGAAGCTTTCTTT	CSVVGGLNTEAFF
TRBJ2-2	.	TRBV29-1	.	TGCAGCGTTGACAGCTCACGTTACACCGGGGAGCTGTTTTTT	CSVDSSRYTGELFF
TRBJ1-2	once	TRBV7-2	TRBD1	TGTGCCAGCAGTACAACAGGGGGGAGCCGGGGCTACACCTTC	CASSTTGGSRGYTF
TRBJ2-6	.	TRBV2	.	TGTGCCAGCAGTTCTCTAGCTTCCTCTGGGGCCAACGTCCTGACTTTC	CASSSLASSGANVLTF
TRBJ1-2	many	TRBV2	.	TGTGCCGGGACTTCGGGTCGTGGCTACACCTTC	CAGTSGRGYTF
TRBJ2-2	.	TRBV2	.	TGTGCCAGCACGGAGGGTTTGAACACCGGGGAGCTGTTTTTT	CASTEGLNTGELFF
TRBJ2-1	.	TRBV2	TRBD1	TGTGCCAGCAGCCGGACAGGGCTGGCCAATGAGCAGTTCTTC	CASSRTGLANEQFF
TRBJ2-7	.	TRBV5-8	.	TGTGCCAGCAGCGGGCTGACAGTTTCGCACGAGCAGTACTTC	CASSGLTVSHEQYF
TRBJ1-4	.	TRBV7-3	.	TGTGCCAGCAGCCTACGACAGACAACTAATGAAAAACTGTTTTTT	CASSLRQTTNEKLFF
TRBJ1-4	many	TRBV29-1	.	TGCAGCGTTGTGTCTCCAGCCGGCAAACAAGGGGAAAAACTGTTTTTT	CSVVSPAGKQGEKLFF
TRBJ1-5	.	TRBV19	.	TGTGCCAGCACTATGAGTGATCAGCCCCAGCATTTT	CASTMSDQPQHF
TRBJ1-5	.	TRBV20-1	.	TGCAGTGCTAGAGATCTGGTGGCAGGCTCTAATAGCAATCAGCCCCAGCATTTT	CSARDLVAGSNSNQPQHF
TRBJ1-2	.	TRBV3-1	.	TGTGCCAGCAGCCAAGAAACAGGGCCGGATGGCTACACCTTC	CASSQETGPDGYTF
TRBJ2-7	few	TRBV27	TRBD1	TGTGCCAGCAGCCTCACCGGGACAGGGACCTACGAGCAGTACTTC	CASSLTGTGTYEQYF
TRBJ2-7	.	TRBV7-3	TRBD1	TGTGCCAGCAGCTTAGACAGGGGGGTCGAGCAGTACTTC	CASSLDRGVEQYF
TRBJ2-5	few	TRBV12-3/TRBV12-4	.	TGTGCCAGCAGCGAGACAGGCAATGTAGAGACCCAGTACTTC	CASSETGNVETQYF
TRBJ1-4	few	TRBV19	TRBD1	TGTGCCAGCTCCGGACAGGCGCATGAAAAACTGTTTTTT	CASSGQAHEKLFF
TRBJ1-2	.	TRBV19	.	TGTGCCAGTAGTATACCCTCGACCAGCGTGGGCTATGGCTACACCTTC	CASSIPSTSVGYGYTF
TRBJ2-7	.	TRBV6-5	.	TGTGCCAGCAGTCCCCGGGACGGGTCCTACGAGCAGTACTTC	CASSPRDGSYEQYF
TRBJ2-2	once	TRBV6-5	TRBD2	TGTGCCAGCAGTTACTCGATGGGGGGGAACAGCGGGGAGCTGTTTTTT	CASSYSMGGNSGELFF
TRBJ1-1	.	TRBV19	.	TGTGCCAGCCGCTCCCGGGGCGGGAACACTGAAGCTTTCTTT	CASRSRGGNTEAFF
TRBJ2-2	.	TRBV7-2	TRBD1	TGTGCCAGCAGCTACCGACAGGGCCACGGCGGGGAGCTGTTTTTT	CASSYRQGHGGELFF
TRBJ2-2	.	TRBV9	.	TGTGCCAGCAGCGTAGCAGGGAACACCGGGGAGCTGTTTTTT	CASSVAGNTGELFF
TRBJ2-7	.	TRBV19	TRBD1	TGTGCCAGCAGTTTACAGGGGGCGCCGAGAGAGCAGTACTTC	CASSLQGAPREQYF
TRBJ1-1	.	TRBV19	.	TGTGCCAGTAGTATAACAGGCGGGGACACTGAAGCTTTCTTT	CASSITGGDTEAFF
TRBJ1-2	.	TRBV7-3	TRBD1	TGTGCCAGCAGCTTAGGGAGTCAGGGACAGGAAAATGGCTACACCTTC	CASSLGSQGQENGYTF
TRBJ2-7	few	TRBV29-1	TRBD2	TGCAGCGTTGAAGAGGTCGGGCGGGAGATTGAGGGCGAGCAGTACTTC	CSVEEVGREIEGEQYF
TRBJ2-7	.	TRBV7-2	TRBD1	TGTGCCAGCAGCCGGGGACAGTACGAGCAGTACTTC	CASSRGQYEQYF
TRBJ1-3	.	TRBV7-8	.	TGTGCCAGCAGCCCAGTAGAAAACACCATATATTTT	CASSPVENTIYF
TRBJ2-7	.	TRBV2	.	TGTGCCAGCAGTGTTCAGGGGGGACGCAATGAGCAGTACTTC	CASSVQGGRNEQYF
TRBJ1-1	many	TRBV7-9	.	TGTGCCAGCAGCTTACAGGGGGAAGCTTTCTTT	CASSLQGEAFF
TRBJ2-7	.	TRBV11-1	TRBD1	TGTGCCAGCTCACCACCTAGCAGGACAGGGCTGTCCTACGAGCAGTACTTC	CASSPPSRTGLSYEQYF
TRBJ2-5	few	TRBV11-2	TRBD2	TGTGCCAGCAGCTCACAGCGGGAAGACCAAGAGACCCAGTACTTC	CASSSQREDQETQYF
TRBJ1-6	.	TRBV9	TRBD1	TGTGCCAGCAGTTTCCGGGACAGGTCTAATTCACCCCTCCACTTT	CASSFRDRSNSPLHF
TRBJ2-7	few	TRBV10-3	.	TGTGCCATCAGTGAGTCAAAAGGACATCAGTACTTC	CAISESKGHQYF
TRBJ2-6	.	TRBV18	TRBD1	TGTGCCAGCTCACCCAGGGGGATTGGGGCCAACGTCCTGACTTTC	CASSPRGIGANVLTF
TRBJ2-5	.	TRBV24-1	TRBD1	TGTGCCATCGGACAGGGGTCAGAGACCCAGTACTTC	CAIGQGSETQYF
TRBJ2-5	few	TRBV11-2	.	TGTGCCAGCAGCTCCCCAGGGCGGCGAGGGGAGACCCAGTACTTC	CASSSPGRRGETQYF
TRBJ1-3	.	TRBV15	.	TGTGCCGCCAGCAGAGTTGAGGGGGCTGGAAACACCATATATTTT	CAASRVEGAGNTIYF
TRBJ2-5	.	TRBV14	.	TGTGCCAGCAGCCCCTACTTAGGGGAAGAGACCCAGTACTTC	CASSPYLGEETQYF
TRBJ1-2	.	TRBV18	.	TGTGCCAGCTCATCCGCCATGGGAAACTATGGCTACACCTTC	CASSSAMGNYGYTF
TRBJ2-7	.	TRBV5-8	TRBD2	TGCGCCAGCAGCCAAGAATTGGTGGCTAGCGGCGAGCAGTACTTC	CASSQELVASGEQYF
TRBJ2-5	.	TRBV28	.	TGTGCCAGCAGCCCGACTAGTATCCAGACCCAGTACTTC	CASSPTSIQTQYF
TRBJ1-4	.	TRBV7-9	.	TGTGCCAGCAGACTCAGTGCAACTAATGAAAAACTGTTTTTT	CASRLSATNEKLFF